This is a list of T cell receptor beta chains from one sample in a study of T cell repertoires in cytomegalovirus infection. No antigens are known for them. MiXCR was run by TCRdb on the reads, yielding one entry per CDR3 protein. The data contain 110,000 or so distinct CDR3 sequences, 30% to 35% of them seen just once; the ten biggest clones take up 40% to 45%. Material: CD8+ T cells from cultured PBMCs, obtained from culture after CMV antigen stimulation. These receptors were taken from a human donor in good health (CMV status not recorded). Some clones in this sample may be carry-over from other donors' samples. Each CDR3 is given with its conserved first and last residue. A D gene is named only where the DNA matches it firmly. The size entry is marked missing in some rows and otherwise reads once, few, many or a size class.

clone size	V gene	D gene	J gene	CDR3 DNA	CDR3 protein
-	TRBV28	TRBD1	TRBJ2-7	TGTGCCAGCAAAGGGACAGGGTGGTACGAGCAGTACTTC	CASKGTGWYEQYF
few	TRBV7-4	-	TRBJ1-1	TGTGCCAGCAGCACGGATGAAGCTTTCTTT	CASSTDEAFF
few	TRBV6-1	TRBD2	TRBJ2-5	TGTGCCAGCAGTCAACCTAGCGGGGGTGACGCTAGGACCCAGTACTTC	CASSQPSGGDARTQYF
-	TRBV15	-	TRBJ1-4	TGTGCCACCAGCGAAGAGGGAGGCGAAAAACTGTTTTTT	CATSEEGGEKLFF
many	TRBV7-9	-	TRBJ1-6	TGTGCCAGCAGGGACACAGGGTACTATTCACCCCTCCACTTT	CASRDTGYYSPLHF
-	TRBV24-1	TRBD1	TRBJ2-2	TGTGCCGCAGGAGAGGGACAGATAAACACCGGGGAGCTGTTTTTT	CAAGEGQINTGELFF
few	TRBV28	-	TRBJ2-7	TGTGCCAGCAGTTTATGGGATTCCCACGAGCAGTACTTC	CASSLWDSHEQYF
-	TRBV20-1	TRBD1	TRBJ1-1	TGCAGTGCATCGACAGGGGCTGAAGCTTTCTTT	CSASTGAEAFF
many	TRBV6-2/TRBV6-3	-	TRBJ1-2	TGTGCCAGCAGTTACAGTCGGAATGGCTACACCTTC	CASSYSRNGYTF
-	TRBV4-1	-	TRBJ2-5	TGCGCCAGCAGCCAAGTTCCGGGGACCCAGGGGGAGACCCAGTACTTC	CASSQVPGTQGETQYF
few	TRBV11-2	TRBD1	TRBJ1-4	TGTGCCAGCAGCTTAGATTGGGGACAGGGAGAACTGTTTTTT	CASSLDWGQGELFF
few	TRBV7-9	-	TRBJ2-6	TGTGCCAGCAGCTTCGGTCTATCTGGGGCCAACGTCCTGACTTTC	CASSFGLSGANVLTF
-	TRBV2	-	TRBJ2-3	TGTGCCAGCAGTGAACCTGGGAGCACAGATACGCAGTATTTT	CASSEPGSTDTQYF
-	TRBV6-5	-	TRBJ1-3	TGTGCCAGCATGTACCTCTCTGGAAACACCATATATTTT	CASMYLSGNTIYF
-	TRBV27	-	TRBJ1-1	TGTGCCAGCAGTTTATCCCTTTACCCTCCCAACACTGAAGCTTTCTTT	CASSLSLYPPNTEAFF
-	TRBV4-1	TRBD2	TRBJ2-5	TGTGCCAGCAGCGGGGGTGGGGTGCAAGAGACCCAGTACTTC	CASSGGGVQETQYF
few	TRBV11-1	TRBD2	TRBJ2-7	TGTGCCAGCAGCTGGGCGACTAGCGGGGTCGCCTACGAGCAGTACTTC	CASSWATSGVAYEQYF
-	TRBV5-1	-	TRBJ1-5	TGCGCCAGCAGCCAGGATGAGGGGGACACCTTCCGGCCCCAGCATTTT	CASSQDEGDTFRPQHF
-	TRBV5-6	TRBD1	TRBJ2-5	TGTGCCAGCAGCCGCCCCGGACAGGGCCAAGAGACCCAGTACTTC	CASSRPGQGQETQYF
-	TRBV11-2	TRBD1	TRBJ2-1	TGTGCCAGCAGCCTGGGACAGGGATCTTCCAATGAGCAGTTCTTC	CASSLGQGSSNEQFF
-	TRBV2	-	TRBJ1-5	TGTGCCAGCAAGACAGGTTTTAGCAATCAGCCCCAGCATTTT	CASKTGFSNQPQHF
-	TRBV20-1	TRBD2	TRBJ2-1	TGCAGTGCCATGAAACTAGCGGGGGGCCTCTACAATGAGCAGTTCTTC	CSAMKLAGGLYNEQFF
few	TRBV28	-	TRBJ2-3	TGTGCCAGCAGTTTAGTTCAGGGCCTGGGCCCAGATACGCAGTATTTT	CASSLVQGLGPDTQYF
-	TRBV7-6	-	TRBJ1-2	TGTGCCAGCAGCTTAGGAACAGTCTACACCTTC	CASSLGTVYTF
-	TRBV7-2	-	TRBJ2-3	TGTGCCAGCAGCCCGCCCCGGGGATACGAAACGCAGTATTTT	CASSPPRGYETQYF
few	TRBV20-1	TRBD1	TRBJ2-1	TGCAGTGCTAGGGGATTTACAGGGGTCGTTACCTACAATGAGCAGTTCTTC	CSARGFTGVVTYNEQFF